This T cell receptor beta chain is from a study of beta chain features in type 1 diabetes. About the study: The samples had 85 million to 140 million sorted cells examined in all. Overall study results and limits: Moderate but significant shortening of TCRB CDR3s was recorded in all four CD4+ subsets from Type 1 diabetes patients. The study found that naive, central memory and Treg TCRB repertoires appeared more similar in patients than in healthy donors.

The CDR3 has 13 amino acids. Germline V gene sequence: CDR1 SGHNT, CDR2 YYREEE (reference sequence). The V gene lost 4 bases and the J gene lost 8 bases, with 12 bases spanning the gap. Expressed TCRB transcripts got sequenced, as all isolated RNA was reverse transcribed. Clones were read by immunoSEQ multiplex PCR, and TCRdb kept only the in-frame ones, dropping some. Of hundreds of thousands of clones in the sample, over 11% were seen once. A few counts support this clone. Its matching antigen is unknown. Sampling consisted of one heparinised blood draw per donor, averaging around 110 mL. The TCR sequence derives from a man aged 18 to 30 with type 1 diabetes. Sequenced: naive CD4+ T cells from blood. V usage is TRBV5-4 and J usage is TRBJ1-4; unclear D gene. The CDR3 region is CASSIGIREKLFF. In DNA form, the CDR3 reads TGTGCCAGCAGCATCGGGATTCGGGAAAAACTGTTTTTT.